Given below is one TCR beta chain in context. The target antigen is unknown. Sequencing was performed with immunoSEQ multiplex PCR; in TCRdb, only in-frame clones are kept and a portion is missing. The table records 130,000 or so clones, about four fifths of them present only once. This sample is part of a study of PD-L1 blockade in urothelial cancer. Turning to the study itself: Blood was tested 3 weeks (second dose) and 6 weeks into treatment. There were a median of about 140,000 T cells in blood samples.

Time point reported: pretreatment peripheral blood. The study, taken as a whole, reports: Lower pretreatment blood TCR clonality, under the median, predicted better survival, researchers reported.

The germline gives CDR1 SGHRS, CDR2 YFSETQ. CDR3 length equals 12 residues. Between the trimmed V and J ends, which lost 3 bases and 2 bases, there was a span of 6 bases. The receptor was isolated from a man aged 45-65 years with urothelial cancer. The chain combines TRBV5-1 with TRBJ2-7; D is ambiguous. The sequencing used PBMCs, collected around atezolizumab (anti-PD-L1) treatment. CDR3 loop: CASSSGTYEQYF. CDR3 DNA sequence: TGCGCCAGCAGCTCAGGAACCTACGAGCAGTACTTC.